In its sample, the clone carrying this T cell receptor beta chain was seen a few times. This specimen comes from a study of neoadjuvant anti-PD-1 for oral cavity cancer. Study-wide context: Patients mostly received three to four biweekly nivolumab doses at 3 mg/kg before surgery.

Trimming cost V 7 bases and J 1 base; bases outside gene matches: 7. Germline V CDR1 and CDR2: SQVTM, ANQGSEA. The CDR3 length is 15 residues. These oral cavity squamous cell carcinomas were HPV-negative and locally advanced. The table came from immunoSEQ multiplex PCR; TCRdb's copy has only in-frame clones and leaves some out. The table includes approximately 83,000 clones, more than 80% detected once. Sequences were derived from PBMCs, sampled before nivolumab (anti-PD-1) treatment. The rearrangement links TRBV29-1 to TRBJ2-2, with 9 bases identical to TRBD2. This receptor was obtained from a person aged 35-79 years with oral cavity squamous cell carcinoma. Here the CDR3 reads CSGDLAGLNTGELFF. The CDR3 DNA sequence: TGCAGCGGAGATCTAGCGGGACTGAACACCGGGGAGCTGTTTTTT.